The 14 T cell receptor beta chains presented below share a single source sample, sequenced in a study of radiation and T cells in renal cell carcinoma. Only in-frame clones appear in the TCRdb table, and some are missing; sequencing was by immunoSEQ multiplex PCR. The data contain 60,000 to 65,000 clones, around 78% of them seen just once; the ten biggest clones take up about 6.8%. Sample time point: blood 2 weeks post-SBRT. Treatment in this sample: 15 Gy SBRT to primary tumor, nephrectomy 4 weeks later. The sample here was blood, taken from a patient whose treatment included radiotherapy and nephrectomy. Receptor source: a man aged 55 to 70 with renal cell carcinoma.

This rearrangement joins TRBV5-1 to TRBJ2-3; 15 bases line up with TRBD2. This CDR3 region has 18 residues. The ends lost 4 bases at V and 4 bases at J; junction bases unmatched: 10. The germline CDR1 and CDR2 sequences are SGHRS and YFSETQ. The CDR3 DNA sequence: TGCGCCAGCAGCAAGGGACTAGCGGGAGGCTATACCCCAGATACGCAGTATTTT. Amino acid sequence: CASSKGLAGGYTPDTQYF.

The CDR3 nucleotides read TGCAGCGTTGAACCCCGGCCTCACACCGGGGAGCTGTTTTTT. Its protein product is CSVEPRPHTGELFF. The rearrangement links TRBV29-1 to TRBJ2-2; D unclear. CDR1 is SQVTM and CDR2 is ANQGSEA in the germline V gene. The CDR3 runs to 14 residues. Trimming shortened V by 2 bases and J by 3 bases, and 10 bases separated the two germline ends.

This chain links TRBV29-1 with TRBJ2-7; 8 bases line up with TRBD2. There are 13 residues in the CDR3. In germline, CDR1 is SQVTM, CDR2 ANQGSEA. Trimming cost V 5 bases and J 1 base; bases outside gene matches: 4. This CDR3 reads CSVRGGHSYEQYF. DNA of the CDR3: TGCAGCGTTCGGGGGGGACATTCCTACGAGCAGTACTTC.

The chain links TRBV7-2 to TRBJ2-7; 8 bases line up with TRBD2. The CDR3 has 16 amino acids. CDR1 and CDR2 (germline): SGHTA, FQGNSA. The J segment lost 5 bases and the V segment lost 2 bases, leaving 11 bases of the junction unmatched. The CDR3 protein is CASSLYDSGLADEQYF. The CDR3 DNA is TGTGCCAGCAGCTTATACGATTCCGGACTAGCTGACGAGCAGTACTTC. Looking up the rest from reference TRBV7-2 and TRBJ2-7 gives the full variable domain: GAGVSQSPSNKVTEKGKDVELRCDPISGHTALYWYRQSLGQGLEFLIYFQGNSAPDKSGLPSDRFSAERTGGSVSTLTIQRTQQEDSAVYLCASSLYDSGLADEQYFGPGTRLTVT.

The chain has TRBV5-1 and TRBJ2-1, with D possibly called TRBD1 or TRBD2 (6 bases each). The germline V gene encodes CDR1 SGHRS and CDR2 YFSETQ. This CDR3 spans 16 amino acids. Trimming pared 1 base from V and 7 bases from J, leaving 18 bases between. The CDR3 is CASSLMGGPYGNEQFF. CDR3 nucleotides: TGCGCCAGCAGCTTGATGGGGGGCCCCTATGGGAATGAGCAGTTCTTC.

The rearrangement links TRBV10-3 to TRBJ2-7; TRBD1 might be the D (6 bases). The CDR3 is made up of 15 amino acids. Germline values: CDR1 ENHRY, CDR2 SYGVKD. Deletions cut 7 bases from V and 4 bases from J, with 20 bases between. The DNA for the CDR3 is TGTGCCATCACCCCCGACCGGGAAGGGGGATACGAGCAGTACTTC. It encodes CAITPDREGGYEQYF.

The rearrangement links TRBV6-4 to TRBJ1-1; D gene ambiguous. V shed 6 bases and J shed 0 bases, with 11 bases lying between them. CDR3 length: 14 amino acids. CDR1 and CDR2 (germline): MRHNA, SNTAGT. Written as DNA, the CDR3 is TGTGCCAGCAGGCTAAATCGGGTGAACACTGAAGCTTTCTTT. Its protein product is CASRLNRVNTEAFF.

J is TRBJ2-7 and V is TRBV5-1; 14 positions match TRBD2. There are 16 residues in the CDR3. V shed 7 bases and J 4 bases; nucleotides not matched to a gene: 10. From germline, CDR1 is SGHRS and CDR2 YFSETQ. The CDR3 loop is CASGTSGRRLGYEQYV. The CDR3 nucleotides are TGCGCCAGCGGGACTAGCGGGAGAAGGCTGGGGTACGAGCAGTACGTC.

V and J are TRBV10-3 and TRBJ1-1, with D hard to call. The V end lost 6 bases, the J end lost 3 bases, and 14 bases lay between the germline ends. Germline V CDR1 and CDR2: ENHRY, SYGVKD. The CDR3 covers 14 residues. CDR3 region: CAIRDGDSDTEAFF. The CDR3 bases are TGTGCCATCAGAGATGGGGATTCGGACACTGAAGCTTTCTTT.

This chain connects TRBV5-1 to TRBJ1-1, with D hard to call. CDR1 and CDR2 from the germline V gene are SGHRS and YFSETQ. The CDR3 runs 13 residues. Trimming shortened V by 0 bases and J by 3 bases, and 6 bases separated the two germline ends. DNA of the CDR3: TGCGCCAGCAGCTTGGAGTGGGACACTGAAGCTTTCTTT. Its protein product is CASSLEWDTEAFF.

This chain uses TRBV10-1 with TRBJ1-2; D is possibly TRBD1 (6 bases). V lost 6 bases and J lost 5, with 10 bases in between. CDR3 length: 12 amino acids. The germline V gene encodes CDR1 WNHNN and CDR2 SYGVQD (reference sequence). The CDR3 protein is CASRQGGYGYTF. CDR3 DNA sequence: TGCGCCAGCAGACAGGGTGGGTATGGCTACACCTTC.

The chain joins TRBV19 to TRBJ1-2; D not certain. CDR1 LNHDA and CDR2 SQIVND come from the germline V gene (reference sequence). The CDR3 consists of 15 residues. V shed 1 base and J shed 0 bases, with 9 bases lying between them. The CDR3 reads CASSIVGKANYGYTF. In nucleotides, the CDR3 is TGTGCCAGTAGTATAGTTGGGAAAGCTAACTATGGCTACACCTTC.

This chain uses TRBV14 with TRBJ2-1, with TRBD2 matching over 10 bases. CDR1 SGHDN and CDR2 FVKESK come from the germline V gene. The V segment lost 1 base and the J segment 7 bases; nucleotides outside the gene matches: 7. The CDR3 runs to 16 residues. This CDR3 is CASSQVGLAGANEQFF. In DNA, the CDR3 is TGTGCCAGCAGCCAAGTGGGGCTAGCGGGAGCTAATGAGCAGTTCTTC.

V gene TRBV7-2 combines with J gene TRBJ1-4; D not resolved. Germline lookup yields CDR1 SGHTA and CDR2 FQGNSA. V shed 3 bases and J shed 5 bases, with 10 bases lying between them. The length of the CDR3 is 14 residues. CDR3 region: CASSLGGSNEKLFF. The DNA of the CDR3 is TGTGCCAGCAGCTTGGGAGGATCGAATGAAAAACTGTTTTTT.